The 18 T cell receptor beta chains presented below share a single source sample, sequenced in a study of patients and donors after allogeneic stem cell transplantation (dated by TCRdb to between 2020 and 2021). The library was built by means of RT-PCR. The listed sequencing device is NextSeq 550. TCRdb's own reprocessing of the public reads used fastp at Q25 and MiXCR and kept productive beta chains. Rows with a matching CDR3 protein are joined into one entry that keeps the most common DNA and genes. The sample profile shows 25,000 to 30,000 distinct CDR3 sequences; more than 8% of them were found once. The top ten clones comprise nearly 50% of the sample. Sequenced: blood, either unsorted or a sorted T cell fraction (not recorded which). Receptor source: a human donor who was either an allogeneic HSCT recipient or a stem cell or donor lymphocyte infusion donor (not recorded which). It is not recorded whose cells these are; they may come from a transplant donor.

In this sample, this clonotype turned up many times. CDR3 sequence (DNA): TGCGCCAGCAGCTTAGGGGACAGGAGCAACTATGGCTACACCTTC. The encoded protein is CASSLGDRSNYGYTF. The chain carries TRBV5-1 and TRBJ1-2, with 8 nucleotides matching TRBD1. There are 15 residues in the CDR3. Germline CDR1 is SGHRS and CDR2 is YFSETQ. V lost 2 bases, J lost 2 bases, and 5 bases stayed unmatched. The whole variable domain, filled in from reference TRBV5-1 and TRBJ1-2, reads KAGVTQTPRYLIKTRGQQVTLSCSPISGHRSVSWYQQTPGQGLQFLFEYFSETQRNKGNFPGRFSGRQFSNSRSEMNVSTLELGDSALYLCASSLGDRSNYGYTFGSGTRLTVV.

The table lists this clonotype with many counts. The V and J genes are TRBV18 and TRBJ2-5, with D perhaps TRBD1 or TRBD2 (8 bases each). This CDR3 contains 16 residues. Germline V lookup: CDR1 KGHSH, CDR2 LQKENI. V was trimmed by 8 bases and J by 6 bases, leaving 25 bases between them. Here the CDR3 reads CASRTGFMGTRKTQYF. CDR3 sequence (DNA): TGTGCCAGCAGGACAGGGTTTATGGGGACTAGGAAGACCCAGTACTTC.

At least ten counts were recorded for this clonotype. The chain combines TRBV18 with TRBJ2-1; D is perhaps TRBD1 (5 bases). The length of the CDR3 is 15 residues. Germline values: CDR1 KGHSH, CDR2 LQKENI. V was shortened by 1 base and J by 8 bases, with 15 bases between the two germline ends. The DNA of the CDR3 is TGTGCCAGCTCACCACAGGGGCCTGCATCCGATGAGCAGTTCTTC. This gives the protein CASSPQGPASDEQFF. The entire variable domain, with the rest obtained from reference TRBV18 and TRBJ2-1, is as follows: NAGVMQNPRHLVRRRGQEARLRCSPMKGHSHVYWYRQLPEEGLKFMVYLQKENIIDESGMPKERFSAEFPKEGPSILRIQQVVRGDSAAYFCASSPQGPASDEQFFGPGTRLTVL.

The chain is built from TRBV11-1 and TRBJ2-2; D is perhaps TRBD2 (6 bases). CDR1 is SGHAT, CDR2 FQDESV, per germline (reference sequence). The V and J ends lost 5 bases and 7 bases respectively, with 11 bases between them. The CDR3 has 13 residues. The CDR3 region has the DNA TGTGCCAGCAGCGCGCAGGGAGGCGGGGAGCTGTTTTTT. Its protein product is CASSAQGGGELFF.

This clonotype was recorded many times. The chain uses TRBV24-1 and TRBJ2-3, with no clear D. V was shortened by 4 bases and J by 7 bases, with 5 bases between the two germline ends. There are 11 residues in the CDR3. Germline values: CDR1 KGHDR, CDR2 SFDVKD. The chain's CDR3 is CATSDGYTQYF. For the CDR3, the DNA is TGTGCCACCAGTGACGGGTATACGCAGTATTTT.

The chain employs TRBV3-1 and TRBJ2-7; D not resolved. The ends were cut back, 8 bases at V and 5 bases at J, with 16 bases in the middle. CDR1 is LGHDT, CDR2 YNNKEL, per germline (reference sequence). The CDR3 is 13 amino acids. CDR3 bases: TGTGCCAGCGATATTGCTGGCCTAAACGAGCAGTACTTC. Translation gives CASDIAGLNEQYF.

The chain is built from TRBV5-1 and TRBJ2-3; D uncertain. Germline CDR1 is SGHRS and CDR2 is YFSETQ. This CDR3 has 14 residues. With 1 base removed from V and 1 base from J, the gap between germline ends came to 7 bases. The CDR3 DNA sequence: TGCGCCAGCAGCTTGCAACCCGGCACAGATACGCAGTATTTT. This encodes CASSLQPGTDTQYF.

A few counts support this clonotype. The chain uses TRBV5-4 and TRBJ1-2, with D possibly TRBD1 on 6 matching bases. Germline loops: CDR1 SGHNT, CDR2 YYREEE (reference sequence). Between the trimmed V and J ends, which lost 0 bases and 12 bases, there was a span of 15 bases. The CDR3 has 13 amino acids. The CDR3 loop reads CASSLVDSRAHTF. CDR3 nucleotides: TGTGCCAGCAGCTTGGTGGACAGCCGGGCTCACACCTTC.

V gene TRBV30 combines with J gene TRBJ2-7; D gene ambiguous. This CDR3 contains 12 residues. From germline, CDR1 is GTSNPN and CDR2 SVGIG (reference sequence). V gave up 2 bases and J gave up 3 bases, with 8 bases separating them. The CDR3 reads CAWSQTNYEQYF. CDR3 nucleotides: TGTGCCTGGAGTCAGACAAACTACGAGCAGTACTTC.

The chain carries TRBV12-5 and TRBJ2-2; 8 bases fit TRBD2. CDR1 LGHNT and CDR2 FRNRAP come from the germline V gene. J gave up 6 bases and V 2 bases, and 2 bases lay outside the gene matches. The CDR3 contains 14 residues. CDR3 sequence (DNA): TGTGCTAGTGGTTTGTCGGGAGGGTCCGGGGAGCTGTTTTTT. This gives the protein CASGLSGGSGELFF.

This clonotype was detected many times. The J gene is TRBJ1-5, the V gene TRBV2; 10 nucleotides agree with TRBD1. The CDR3 runs to 14 residues. V lost 5 bases and J lost 5; bases outside the gene matches: 3. CDR1 and CDR2 from the germline V gene are SNHLY and FYNNEI. This chain's CDR3 is CASSWTGGDQPQHF. Written as DNA, the CDR3 is TGTGCCAGCAGTTGGACAGGGGGGGATCAGCCCCAGCATTTT. The variable domain in full, completed from reference TRBV2 and TRBJ1-5, reads EPEVTQTPSHQVTQMGQEVILRCVPISNHLYFYWYRQILGQKVEFLVSFYNNEISEKSEIFDDQFSVERPDGSNFTLKIRSTKLEDSAMYFCASSWTGGDQPQHFGDGTRLSIL.

This clonotype was observed at least ten times. The chain recombines TRBV7-8 with TRBJ1-1; D is undetermined. Germline values: CDR1 SGHVS, CDR2 FQNEAQ. V gave up 1 base and J gave up 1 base, with 7 bases separating them. The CDR3 loop spans 14 amino acids. The CDR3 reads CASSLGFGNTEAFF. For the CDR3, the DNA is TGTGCCAGCAGCTTAGGATTCGGGAACACTGAAGCTTTCTTT.

This clonotype appeared a few times. This chain uses TRBV29-1 with TRBJ2-5; no clear D. The germline CDR1 and CDR2 sequences are SQVTM and ANQGSEA. The CDR3 has 12 residues. V was trimmed by 3 bases and J by 5 bases, leaving 10 bases between them. Written as DNA, the CDR3 is TGCAGCGTTGACTGGGTAAAGGAGACCCAGTACTTC. This codes for CSVDWVKETQYF. Full variable domain (outside the CDR3, taken from reference TRBV29-1 and TRBJ2-5): SAVISQKPSRDICQRGTSLTIQCQVDSQVTMMFWYRQQPGQSLTLIATANQGSEATYESGFVIDKFPISRPNLTFSTLTVSNMSPEDSSIYLCSVDWVKETQYFGPGTRLLVL.

V gene TRBV7-9 combines with J gene TRBJ1-4, with TRBD1 as a possible D gene (5 bases). This CDR3 has 15 residues. The germline CDR1 and CDR2 sequences are SEHNR and FQNEAQ (reference sequence). Trimming pared 5 bases from V and 8 bases from J, leaving 18 bases between. In nucleotides, the CDR3 is TGTGCCAGCAGCGAGGGGACCGAACTTGGGGAAAAACTGTTTTTT. It encodes CASSEGTELGEKLFF.

At least ten counts were recorded for this clonotype. This chain joins TRBV20-1 and TRBJ2-7, with TRBD1 matching 10 bases. The ends lost 6 bases at V and 4 bases at J; junction bases unmatched: 9. This CDR3 has 14 residues. In germline, CDR1 is DFQATT, CDR2 SNEGSKA (reference sequence). The CDR3 loop reads CSALGQGGLYEQYF. In DNA form, the CDR3 reads TGCAGTGCACTCGGACAGGGGGGCCTATACGAGCAGTACTTC.

This clonotype has at least ten counts. CDR3 coding DNA: TGCGCCAGCAGCCCCGGGACAGTCTTTCAAGAGACCCAGTACTTC. Residues: CASSPGTVFQETQYF. The V call is TRBV4-1, the J call TRBJ2-5, with TRBD1 identical over 7 bases. This CDR3 has 15 residues. Germline V lookup: CDR1 MGHRA, CDR2 YSYEKL. With V trimmed by 4 bases and J by 2 bases, 7 bases remained unmatched.

V usage is TRBV5-6 and J usage is TRBJ2-5; 11 bases line up with TRBD2. Looked up from germline, CDR1 is SGHDT and CDR2 is YYEEEE. CDR3 size: 18 residues. Trimming took 0 bases from V and 0 from J; bases not matched to a gene: 7. DNA of the CDR3: TGTGCCAGCAGCTTGGAGGCTAGCGGGGGGCTCTACCAAGAGACCCAGTACTTC. The encoded protein is CASSLEASGGLYQETQYF.

This clonotype was picked up many times. V gene TRBV20-1 combines with J gene TRBJ2-1; possibly TRBD1 or TRBD2 for D (5 bases each). CDR1 and CDR2 from the germline V gene are DFQATT and SNEGSKA (reference sequence). Trimming took 3 bases from V and 2 from J, leaving 17 bases between them. This CDR3 region has 16 residues. DNA for the CDR3: TGCAGTGCTAGTCGGGGCAGGGTGGGGACCTACAATGAGCAGTTCTTC. This sequence encodes CSASRGRVGTYNEQFF.